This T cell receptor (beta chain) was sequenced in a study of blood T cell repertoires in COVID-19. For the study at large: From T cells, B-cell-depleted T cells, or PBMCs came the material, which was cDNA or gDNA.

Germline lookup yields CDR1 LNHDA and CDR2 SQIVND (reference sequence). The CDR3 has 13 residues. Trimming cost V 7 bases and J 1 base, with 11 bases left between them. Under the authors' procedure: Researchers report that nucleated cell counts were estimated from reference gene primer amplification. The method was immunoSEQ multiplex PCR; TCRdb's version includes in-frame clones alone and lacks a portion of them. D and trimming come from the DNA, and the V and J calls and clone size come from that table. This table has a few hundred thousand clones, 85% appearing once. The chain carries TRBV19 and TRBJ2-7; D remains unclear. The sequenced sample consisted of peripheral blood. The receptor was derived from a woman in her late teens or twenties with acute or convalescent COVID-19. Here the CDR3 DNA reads TGTGCCAGTACCCTCGGGTTATCCTACGAGCAGTACTTC. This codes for CASTLGLSYEQYF. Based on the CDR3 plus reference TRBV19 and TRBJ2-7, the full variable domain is DGGITQSPKYLFRKEGQNVTLSCEQNLNHDAMYWYRQDPGQGLRLIYYSQIVNDFQKGDIAEGYSVSREKKESFPLTVTSAQKNPTAFYLCASTLGLSYEQYFGPGTRLTVT.